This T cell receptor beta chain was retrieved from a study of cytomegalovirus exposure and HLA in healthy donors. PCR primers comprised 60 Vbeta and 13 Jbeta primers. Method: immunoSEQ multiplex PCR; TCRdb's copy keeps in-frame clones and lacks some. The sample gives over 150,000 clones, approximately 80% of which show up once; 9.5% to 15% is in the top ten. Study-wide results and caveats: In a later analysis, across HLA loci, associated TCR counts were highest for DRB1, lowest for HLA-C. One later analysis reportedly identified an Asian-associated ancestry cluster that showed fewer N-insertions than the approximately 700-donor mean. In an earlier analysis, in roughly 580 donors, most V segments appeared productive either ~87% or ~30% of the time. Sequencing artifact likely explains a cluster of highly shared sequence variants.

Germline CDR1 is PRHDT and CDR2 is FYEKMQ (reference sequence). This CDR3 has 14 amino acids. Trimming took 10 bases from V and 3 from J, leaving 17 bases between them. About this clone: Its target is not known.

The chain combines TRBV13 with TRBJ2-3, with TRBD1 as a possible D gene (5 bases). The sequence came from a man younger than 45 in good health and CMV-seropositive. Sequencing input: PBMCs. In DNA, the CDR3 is TGTGCCACCCACAGGAAGAGTTTGACAGATACGCAGTATTTT. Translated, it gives CATHRKSLTDTQYF. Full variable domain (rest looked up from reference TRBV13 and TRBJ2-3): AAGVIQSPRHLIKEKRETATLKCYPIPRHDTVYWYQQGPGQDPQFLISFYEKMQSDKGSIPDRFSAQQFSDYHSELNMSSLELGDSALYFCATHRKSLTDTQYFGPGTRLTVL.